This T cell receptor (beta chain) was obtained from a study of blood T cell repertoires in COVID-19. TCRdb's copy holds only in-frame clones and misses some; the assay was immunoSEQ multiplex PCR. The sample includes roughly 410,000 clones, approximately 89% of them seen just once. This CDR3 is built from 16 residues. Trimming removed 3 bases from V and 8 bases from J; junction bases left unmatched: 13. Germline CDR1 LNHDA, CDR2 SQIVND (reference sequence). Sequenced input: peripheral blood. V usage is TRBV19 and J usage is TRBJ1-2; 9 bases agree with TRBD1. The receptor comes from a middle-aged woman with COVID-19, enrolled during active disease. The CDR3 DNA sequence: TGTGCCAGTAGTATGGGTACGGGACAGGGCGGTGGAGGCTACACCTTC. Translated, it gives CASSMGTGQGGGGYTF.